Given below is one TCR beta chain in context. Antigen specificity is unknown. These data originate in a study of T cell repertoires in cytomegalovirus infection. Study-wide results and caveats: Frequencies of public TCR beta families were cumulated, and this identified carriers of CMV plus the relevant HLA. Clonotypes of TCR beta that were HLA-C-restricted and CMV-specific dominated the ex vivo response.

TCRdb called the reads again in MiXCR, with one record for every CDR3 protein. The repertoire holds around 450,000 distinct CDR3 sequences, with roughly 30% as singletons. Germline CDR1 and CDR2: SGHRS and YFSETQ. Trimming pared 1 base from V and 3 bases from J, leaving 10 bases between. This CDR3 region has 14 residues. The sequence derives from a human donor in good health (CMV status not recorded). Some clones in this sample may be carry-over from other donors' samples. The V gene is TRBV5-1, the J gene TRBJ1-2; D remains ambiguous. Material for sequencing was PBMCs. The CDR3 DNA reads TGCGCCAGCAGCTTGTATCCGGATTACTATGGCTACACCTTC. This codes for CASSLYPDYYGYTF.